The rows below give T cell receptor beta chains drawn from one sample of a study of vaccination and CD4 T cells after COVID-19. A single record per CDR3 protein comes from TCRdb applying MiXCR to the PCR reads. The sample yields around 8,000 distinct CDR3 sequences, around 42% seen once. Antigens of these TCRs are unknown. Sample: CD4+ T cells from blood, cultured in vitro. Receptor source: a human donor in good health. Each CDR3 is given with its conserved first and last residue. A D gene is named only where the DNA matches it firmly. A row's size may be missing; if present it is once, few, many or a size class.

clone_size j_call v_call d_call cdr3_nt cdr3_aa
. TRBJ1-5 TRBV11-2 . TGTGCCAGCAGCTACCTACGGGGTCAGCCCCAGCATTTT CASSYLRGQPQHF
. TRBJ1-1 TRBV5-1 . TGCGCCAGCAGCATTGGAACAGTTCCTGAAGCTTTCTTT CASSIGTVPEAFF
. TRBJ2-2 TRBV10-1 TRBD2 TGCGCCAGCAGTCGACTAGCGGGGGCCGGGGAGCTGTTTTTT CASSRLAGAGELFF
. TRBJ2-7 TRBV12-3/TRBV12-4 . TGTGCCAGCGGAGGGACAGCTTCGGCCCACGAGCAGTACTTC CASGGTASAHEQYF
few TRBJ2-2 TRBV20-1 . TGCAGTGCTAGTGGGGGGAGCTTCACCGGGGAGCTGTTTTTT CSASGGSFTGELFF
. TRBJ1-6 TRBV14 TRBD1 TGTGCCAGCAGCCCGGGGACAGGGATGAATTCACCCCTCCACTTT CASSPGTGMNSPLHF
few TRBJ1-6 TRBV7-8 . TGTGCCAGCAGCCAATACTCCATCCCCACCGCGGAGGGGAAGTTTCGTCCCCTCCACTTT CASSQYSIPTAEGKFRPLHF
. TRBJ2-3 TRBV5-1 TRBD1 TGCGCCAGCAGCTCCGGGACAGGGTCCACAGATACGCAGTATTTT CASSSGTGSTDTQYF
. TRBJ2-7 TRBV28 . TGTGCCAGCAGTTTAGCGGGGAGCTCCTACGAGCAGTACTTC CASSLAGSSYEQYF
few TRBJ1-2 TRBV7-3 . TGTGCCAGCAGCTTAGATGGTTATGGCTACACCTTC CASSLDGYGYTF